One and the same sample provided the 7 T cell receptor beta chains below, sequenced in a study of cytomegalovirus exposure and HLA in healthy donors. PCR primers comprised 60 Vbeta and 13 Jbeta primers. This table comes from immunoSEQ multiplex PCR, and its TCRdb copy is limited to in-frame clones, with some not included. The sample has 220,000 or so clones, approximately 70% seen once. The sample comprised PBMCs. The receptors here all came from a woman in her twenties or thirties in good health and CMV-seronegative.

The gene calls are TRBV11-3 and TRBJ2-1; 12 bases are a match to TRBD2. The V gene end was trimmed by 5 bases and the J gene end by 5 bases; junction bases not matched to a gene: 4. CDR1 and CDR2 from the germline V gene are SGHNT and YENEEA. CDR3 size: 15 residues. CDR3 DNA sequence: TGTGCCAGCAGCACGTGGACTAGCGGGGACAATGAGCAGTTCTTC. It codes for CASSTWTSGDNEQFF.

The table lists this clone with a few counts. The rearrangement uses TRBV27 and TRBJ1-5, with a tentative D call TRBD1 (6 bases). There are 13 residues in the CDR3. CDR1 is MNHEY, CDR2 SMNVEV, per germline (reference sequence). V gave up 5 bases and J gave up 5 bases, with 10 bases separating them. The CDR3 is CASSDHRDQPQHF. The CDR3 nucleotides read TGTGCCAGCAGTGACCACAGGGATCAGCCCCAGCATTTT.

The genes are TRBV5-1 and TRBJ2-3, with 11 bases matching TRBD2. CDR3 length equals 18 residues. The J segment lost 0 bases and the V segment lost 0 bases, leaving 6 bases of the junction unmatched. Germline V gene lookup returns CDR1 SGHRS and CDR2 YFSETQ. The CDR3 DNA is TGCGCCAGCAGCTTGGGACTAGCGGGGCCCGCTAGCACAGATACGCAGTATTTT. Its protein product is CASSLGLAGPASTDTQYF.

The V gene is TRBV7-9, the J gene TRBJ1-1, with 7 bases aligning to TRBD1. CDR3 length: 15 amino acids. The ends lost 4 bases at V and 1 base at J; junction bases unmatched: 6. Germline loops: CDR1 SEHNR, CDR2 FQNEAQ (reference sequence). The CDR3 loop is CASSSTDRANTEAFF. The CDR3 coding sequence is TGTGCCAGCAGCTCTACCGACAGGGCGAACACTGAAGCTTTCTTT.

CDR3 amino acids: CASRFSGSNYGYTF. CDR3 sequence (DNA): TGTGCCAGCAGATTTTCGGGGAGTAACTATGGCTACACCTTC. The chain joins TRBV6-1 to TRBJ1-2, with unresolved D. CDR3 length: 14 residues. The ends were cut back, 6 bases at V and 1 base at J, with 12 bases in the middle. CDR1 MNHNS and CDR2 SASEGT come from the germline V gene.

This clone was seen only once. The chain carries TRBV19 and TRBJ2-3; TRBD2 matches 7 bases. Trimming took 11 bases from V and 0 from J; bases not matched to a gene: 8. CDR1 is LNHDA and CDR2 is SQIVND in the germline V gene (reference sequence). This CDR3 contains 14 residues. The CDR3 region has the DNA TGTGCCTCCCGGGAGGACTTGAGCACAGATACGCAGTATTTT. Translating it yields CASREDLSTDTQYF.

The chain uses TRBV19 and TRBJ2-6; 8 bases map to TRBD1. The CDR3 consists of 18 residues. CDR1 and CDR2 (germline): LNHDA, SQIVND (reference sequence). J was trimmed by 0 bases and V by 8 bases; bases with no gene match: 12. The CDR3 protein is CASQSRGPDRSGANVLTF. As DNA, the CDR3 is TGTGCCAGTCAATCCAGGGGGCCTGACCGCTCTGGGGCCAACGTCCTGACTTTC. Combining the CDR3 with reference TRBV19 and TRBJ2-6 gives the whole variable domain DGGITQSPKYLFRKEGQNVTLSCEQNLNHDAMYWYRQDPGQGLRLIYYSQIVNDFQKGDIAEGYSVSREKKESFPLTVTSAQKNPTAFYLCASQSRGPDRSGANVLTFGAGSRLTVL.